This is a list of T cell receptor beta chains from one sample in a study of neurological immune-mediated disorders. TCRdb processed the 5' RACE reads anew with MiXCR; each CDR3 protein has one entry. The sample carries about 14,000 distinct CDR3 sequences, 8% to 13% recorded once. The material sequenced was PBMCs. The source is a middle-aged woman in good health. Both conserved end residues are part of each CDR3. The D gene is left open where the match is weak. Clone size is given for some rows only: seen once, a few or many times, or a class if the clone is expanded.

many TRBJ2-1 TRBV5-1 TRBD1 CASSFRGQGARGGEQFF TGCGCCAGCAGTTTCCGGGGACAGGGGGCGCGAGGTGGTGAGCAGTTCTTC
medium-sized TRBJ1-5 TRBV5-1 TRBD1 CASRPTGGSNQPQHF TGCGCCAGCAGGCCAACAGGGGGTAGCAATCAGCCCCAGCATTTT
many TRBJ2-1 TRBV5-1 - CASSLGGSYNEQFF TGCGCCAGCAGCTTAGGTGGCTCCTACAATGAGCAGTTCTTC
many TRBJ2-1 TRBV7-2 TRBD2 CASSLESGSYNEQFF TGTGCCAGCAGCTTAGAGAGCGGGAGCTACAATGAGCAGTTCTTC
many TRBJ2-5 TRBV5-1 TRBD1 CASSLFDRGETQYF TGCGCCAGCAGCTTGTTCGACAGGGGGGAGACCCAGTACTTC
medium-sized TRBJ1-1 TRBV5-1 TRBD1 CASSLEGTGVNTEAFF TGCGCCAGCAGCTTGGAAGGGACAGGGGTGAACACTGAAGCTTTCTTT
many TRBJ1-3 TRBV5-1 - CASSLVAGTSGNTIYF TGCGCCAGCAGCTTGGTGGCAGGGACCTCTGGAAACACCATATATTTT
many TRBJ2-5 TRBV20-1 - CSARVQAGPPETQYF TGCAGTGCTAGAGTTCAGGCGGGACCCCCGGAGACCCAGTACTTC
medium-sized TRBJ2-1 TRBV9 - CASSDSSYNEQFF TGTGCCAGCAGTGACAGCTCCTACAATGAGCAGTTCTTC
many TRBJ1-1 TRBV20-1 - CSARDLLTPKTLEAFF TGCAGTGCTAGAGATCTCCTAACACCTAAAACTTTAGAAGCTTTCTTT
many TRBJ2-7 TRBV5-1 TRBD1 CASSWDRGGYEQYF TGCGCCAGCAGCTGGGACAGGGGTGGCTACGAGCAGTACTTC
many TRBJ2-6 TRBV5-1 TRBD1 CASSTDRGLSSGANVLTF TGCGCCAGCAGCACTGACAGGGGCTTATCCTCTGGGGCCAACGTCCTGACTTTC
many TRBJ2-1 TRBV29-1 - CSVNDRSSYNEQFF TGCAGCGTCAACGACAGGAGCTCCTACAATGAGCAGTTCTTC
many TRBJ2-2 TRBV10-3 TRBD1 CASRDRANTGELFF TGTGCCTCCCGGGACAGAGCCAACACCGGGGAGCTGTTTTTT
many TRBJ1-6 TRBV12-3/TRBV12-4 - CASSRPLGQSSYNSPLHF TGTGCCAGCAGCCGGCCCCTTGGACAGAGCTCCTATAATTCACCCCTCCACTTT
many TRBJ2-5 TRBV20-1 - CSAAARVLLAGNVETQYF TGCAGTGCCGCCGCGAGAGTACTACTAGCCGGTAACGTGGAGACCCAGTACTTC
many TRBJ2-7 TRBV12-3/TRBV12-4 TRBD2 CASSFRGGDYEQYF TGTGCCAGCAGCTTTCGCGGGGGGGACTACGAGCAGTACTTC
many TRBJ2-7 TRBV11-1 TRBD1 CASSLAGTGGPYEQYF TGTGCCAGCAGCTTAGCTGGGACAGGGGGCCCCTACGAGCAGTACTTC
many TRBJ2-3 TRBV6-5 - CASSSPGDTQYF TGTGCCAGCAGTTCCCCGGGCGATACGCAGTATTTT
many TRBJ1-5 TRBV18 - CASSPRDSQPQHF TGTGCCAGCTCACCACGAGACAGTCAGCCCCAGCATTTT
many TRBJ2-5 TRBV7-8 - CASSRDQETQYF TGTGCCAGCAGTCGGGACCAAGAGACCCAGTACTTC
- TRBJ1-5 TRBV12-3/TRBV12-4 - CASSLPRDMKEGSDQPQHF TGTGCCAGCAGTTTACCGCGGGACATGAAAGAGGGGTCGGATCAGCCCCAGCATTTT
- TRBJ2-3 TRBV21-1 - CASSPDTQYF TGTGCCAGCAGCCCCGATACGCAGTATTTT
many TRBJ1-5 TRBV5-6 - CASSSSGLGLVSNQPQHF TGTGCCAGCAGCTCATCCGGGCTGGGGCTGGTTAGCAATCAGCCCCAGCATTTT
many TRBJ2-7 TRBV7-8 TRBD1 CASSATGQVPYEQYF TGTGCCAGCAGCGCTACGGGACAGGTGCCCTACGAGCAGTACTTC
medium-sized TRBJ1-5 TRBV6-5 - CASSYSIRGNQPQHF TGTGCCAGCAGTTACTCGATAAGGGGTAATCAGCCCCAGCATTTT
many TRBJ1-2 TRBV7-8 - CASKRIGEIYGYTF TGTGCCAGCAAAAGAATCGGGGAAATCTATGGCTACACCTTC
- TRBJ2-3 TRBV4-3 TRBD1 CASSQEGTGADTQYF TGCGCCAGCAGCCAAGAGGGGACAGGGGCCGATACGCAGTATTTT
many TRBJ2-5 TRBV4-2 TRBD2 CASSQRSASGNQETQYF TGTGCCAGCAGCCAAAGGTCCGCTAGCGGGAATCAAGAGACCCAGTACTTC
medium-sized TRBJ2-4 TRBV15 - CATSREETGSF TGTGCCACCAGCAGAGAGGAAACAGGGTCCTTC
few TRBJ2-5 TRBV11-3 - CASSLVSGSLMYF TGTGCCAGCAGCTTAGTTTCGGGCTCTCTGATGTACTTC
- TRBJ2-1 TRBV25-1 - CASSGRGPDNEQFF TGTGCCAGCAGTGGGCGGGGACCCGACAATGAGCAGTTCTTC
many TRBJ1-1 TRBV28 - CASSLTANTEAFF TGTGCCAGCAGCCTAACAGCCAACACTGAAGCTTTCTTT
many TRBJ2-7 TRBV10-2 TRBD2 CASSFSGTSGRAREQYF TGCGCCAGCAGTTTCTCCGGGACTAGCGGGAGGGCCCGGGAGCAGTACTTC
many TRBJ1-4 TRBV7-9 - CASSSRGGNEKLFF TGTGCCAGCAGCTCCCGTGGGGGCAATGAAAAACTGTTTTTT
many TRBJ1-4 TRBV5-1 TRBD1 CASSTGDWRAGEKLFF TGCGCCAGCAGCACAGGGGACTGGAGGGCGGGGGAAAAACTGTTTTTT
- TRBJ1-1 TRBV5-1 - CASRTDQAFF TGCGCCAGTCGGACAGACCAAGCTTTCTTT
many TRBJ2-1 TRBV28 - CASGPGSYNEQFF TGTGCCAGCGGCCCAGGGTCCTACAATGAGCAGTTCTTC
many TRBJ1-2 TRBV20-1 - CSARDPRTGGYTF TGCAGTGCTAGAGATCCCAGGACTGGCGGCTACACCTTC
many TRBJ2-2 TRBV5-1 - CASSWGASPTGELFF TGCGCCAGCAGCTGGGGGGCGAGCCCCACCGGGGAGCTGTTTTTT
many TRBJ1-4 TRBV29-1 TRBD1 CSAAGQATNEKLFF TGCAGCGCCGCGGGACAGGCAACTAATGAAAAACTGTTTTTT
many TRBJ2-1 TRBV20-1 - CSVLVLRGKGVNEQFF TGCAGTGTTTTGGTATTAAGGGGGAAGGGAGTCAATGAGCAGTTCTTC
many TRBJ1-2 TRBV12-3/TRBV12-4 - CASSPTSTGGGYTF TGTGCCAGCAGTCCTACCTCCACGGGAGGTGGCTACACCTTC
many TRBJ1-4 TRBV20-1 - CSAQDEKLFF TGCAGTGCCCAGGATGAAAAACTGTTTTTT
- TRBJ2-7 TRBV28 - CASAELAAATYEQYF TGTGCCTCAGCAGAGTTGGCGGCCGCGACCTACGAGCAGTACTTC
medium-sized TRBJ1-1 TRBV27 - CASSLGSLSEAFF TGTGCCAGCAGTTTGGGGTCCCTAAGTGAAGCTTTCTTT
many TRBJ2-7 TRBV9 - CASSVGQSHHEQYF TGTGCCAGCAGCGTTGGCCAGTCTCACCACGAGCAGTACTTC
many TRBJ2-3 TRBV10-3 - CAISVGRGTDTQYF TGTGCCATCAGTGTGGGTCGGGGCACAGATACGCAGTATTTT
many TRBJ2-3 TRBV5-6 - CASSLFSDRFTDTQYF TGTGCCAGCAGCTTATTCAGCGACAGATTCACAGATACGCAGTATTTT
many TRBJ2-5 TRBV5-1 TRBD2 CASSGLVQETQYF TGCGCCAGCAGTGGACTAGTCCAAGAGACCCAGTACTTC
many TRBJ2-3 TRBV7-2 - CASSLVSGSTDTQYF TGTGCCAGCAGCTTAGTTTCGGGGAGCACAGATACGCAGTATTTT
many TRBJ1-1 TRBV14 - CASSRQGAVGTEAFF TGTGCCAGCAGCCGCCAGGGAGCAGTGGGCACTGAAGCTTTCTTT
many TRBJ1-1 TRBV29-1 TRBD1 CSVNRDRGMNTEAFF TGCAGCGTGAACCGGGACAGGGGCATGAACACTGAAGCTTTCTTT
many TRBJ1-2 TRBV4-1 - CASSQDRRQGYTF TGCGCCAGCAGCCAAGATAGACGGCAAGGCTACACCTTC
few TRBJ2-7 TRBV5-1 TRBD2 CASSTDPSGISYEQYF TGCGCCAGCAGCACCGACCCTAGCGGGATCTCCTACGAGCAGTACTTC